This T cell receptor beta chain stems from a study of pediatric ulcerative colitis. Study findings and constraints: Blood samples from a couple of patients yielded substantially fewer templates and were excluded from blood-rectal overlap analysis.

Concerning this clone itself: Its target is not known.

The germline V gene has CDR1 GTSNPN and CDR2 SVGIG (reference sequence). The CDR3 runs 13 residues. Trimming removed 4 bases from V and 5 bases from J; junction bases left unmatched: 5. The assay was run at survey level. Only in-frame clones appear in the TCRdb table, and some are missing; sequencing was by immunoSEQ multiplex PCR. The profile covers fewer than 15,000 clones, with approximately 90% appearing a single time and 0.95% to 1% taken by the ten largest. Input material: blood. The origin of this receptor is a boy aged 5-17 years with moderate ulcerative colitis. The J gene is TRBJ2-1, the V gene TRBV30, with TRBD1 identical over 7 bases. CDR3 sequence reads: CAWTGTDNNEQFF. The CDR3 coding sequence is TGTGCCTGGACGGGGACAGATAACAATGAGCAGTTCTTC.